This TCR beta chain was profiled in a study of blood T cell repertoires in COVID-19. Study as a whole: Whether acute or convalescent, the COVID-19 samples came from the United States, Italy and Spain. T cells, B-cell-depleted T cells, or PBMCs supplied cDNA or gDNA.

CDR1 SGHRS and CDR2 YFSETQ come from the germline V gene. The length of the CDR3 is 16 residues. The V gene lost 4 bases and the J gene lost 0 bases, with 14 bases spanning the gap. As handled by the study authors: Reference gene primer amplification gave nucleated cell count estimates. Profiled with immunoSEQ multiplex PCR; TCRdb holds only in-frame clones, not every one. That table is the source of V, J and clone size, and D and trimming were worked out from the DNA. The sample has 45,000 to 65,000 clones; approximately 82% are singletons. The source is a man in his 60s with acute or convalescent COVID-19. The chain carries TRBV5-1 and TRBJ1-3, with D unresolved. Sequencing was carried out using peripheral blood. CDR3 in DNA: TGCGCCAGCAGCCATAACTCAGGAAACTCTGGAAACACCATATATTTT. Protein product: CASSHNSGNSGNTIYF.